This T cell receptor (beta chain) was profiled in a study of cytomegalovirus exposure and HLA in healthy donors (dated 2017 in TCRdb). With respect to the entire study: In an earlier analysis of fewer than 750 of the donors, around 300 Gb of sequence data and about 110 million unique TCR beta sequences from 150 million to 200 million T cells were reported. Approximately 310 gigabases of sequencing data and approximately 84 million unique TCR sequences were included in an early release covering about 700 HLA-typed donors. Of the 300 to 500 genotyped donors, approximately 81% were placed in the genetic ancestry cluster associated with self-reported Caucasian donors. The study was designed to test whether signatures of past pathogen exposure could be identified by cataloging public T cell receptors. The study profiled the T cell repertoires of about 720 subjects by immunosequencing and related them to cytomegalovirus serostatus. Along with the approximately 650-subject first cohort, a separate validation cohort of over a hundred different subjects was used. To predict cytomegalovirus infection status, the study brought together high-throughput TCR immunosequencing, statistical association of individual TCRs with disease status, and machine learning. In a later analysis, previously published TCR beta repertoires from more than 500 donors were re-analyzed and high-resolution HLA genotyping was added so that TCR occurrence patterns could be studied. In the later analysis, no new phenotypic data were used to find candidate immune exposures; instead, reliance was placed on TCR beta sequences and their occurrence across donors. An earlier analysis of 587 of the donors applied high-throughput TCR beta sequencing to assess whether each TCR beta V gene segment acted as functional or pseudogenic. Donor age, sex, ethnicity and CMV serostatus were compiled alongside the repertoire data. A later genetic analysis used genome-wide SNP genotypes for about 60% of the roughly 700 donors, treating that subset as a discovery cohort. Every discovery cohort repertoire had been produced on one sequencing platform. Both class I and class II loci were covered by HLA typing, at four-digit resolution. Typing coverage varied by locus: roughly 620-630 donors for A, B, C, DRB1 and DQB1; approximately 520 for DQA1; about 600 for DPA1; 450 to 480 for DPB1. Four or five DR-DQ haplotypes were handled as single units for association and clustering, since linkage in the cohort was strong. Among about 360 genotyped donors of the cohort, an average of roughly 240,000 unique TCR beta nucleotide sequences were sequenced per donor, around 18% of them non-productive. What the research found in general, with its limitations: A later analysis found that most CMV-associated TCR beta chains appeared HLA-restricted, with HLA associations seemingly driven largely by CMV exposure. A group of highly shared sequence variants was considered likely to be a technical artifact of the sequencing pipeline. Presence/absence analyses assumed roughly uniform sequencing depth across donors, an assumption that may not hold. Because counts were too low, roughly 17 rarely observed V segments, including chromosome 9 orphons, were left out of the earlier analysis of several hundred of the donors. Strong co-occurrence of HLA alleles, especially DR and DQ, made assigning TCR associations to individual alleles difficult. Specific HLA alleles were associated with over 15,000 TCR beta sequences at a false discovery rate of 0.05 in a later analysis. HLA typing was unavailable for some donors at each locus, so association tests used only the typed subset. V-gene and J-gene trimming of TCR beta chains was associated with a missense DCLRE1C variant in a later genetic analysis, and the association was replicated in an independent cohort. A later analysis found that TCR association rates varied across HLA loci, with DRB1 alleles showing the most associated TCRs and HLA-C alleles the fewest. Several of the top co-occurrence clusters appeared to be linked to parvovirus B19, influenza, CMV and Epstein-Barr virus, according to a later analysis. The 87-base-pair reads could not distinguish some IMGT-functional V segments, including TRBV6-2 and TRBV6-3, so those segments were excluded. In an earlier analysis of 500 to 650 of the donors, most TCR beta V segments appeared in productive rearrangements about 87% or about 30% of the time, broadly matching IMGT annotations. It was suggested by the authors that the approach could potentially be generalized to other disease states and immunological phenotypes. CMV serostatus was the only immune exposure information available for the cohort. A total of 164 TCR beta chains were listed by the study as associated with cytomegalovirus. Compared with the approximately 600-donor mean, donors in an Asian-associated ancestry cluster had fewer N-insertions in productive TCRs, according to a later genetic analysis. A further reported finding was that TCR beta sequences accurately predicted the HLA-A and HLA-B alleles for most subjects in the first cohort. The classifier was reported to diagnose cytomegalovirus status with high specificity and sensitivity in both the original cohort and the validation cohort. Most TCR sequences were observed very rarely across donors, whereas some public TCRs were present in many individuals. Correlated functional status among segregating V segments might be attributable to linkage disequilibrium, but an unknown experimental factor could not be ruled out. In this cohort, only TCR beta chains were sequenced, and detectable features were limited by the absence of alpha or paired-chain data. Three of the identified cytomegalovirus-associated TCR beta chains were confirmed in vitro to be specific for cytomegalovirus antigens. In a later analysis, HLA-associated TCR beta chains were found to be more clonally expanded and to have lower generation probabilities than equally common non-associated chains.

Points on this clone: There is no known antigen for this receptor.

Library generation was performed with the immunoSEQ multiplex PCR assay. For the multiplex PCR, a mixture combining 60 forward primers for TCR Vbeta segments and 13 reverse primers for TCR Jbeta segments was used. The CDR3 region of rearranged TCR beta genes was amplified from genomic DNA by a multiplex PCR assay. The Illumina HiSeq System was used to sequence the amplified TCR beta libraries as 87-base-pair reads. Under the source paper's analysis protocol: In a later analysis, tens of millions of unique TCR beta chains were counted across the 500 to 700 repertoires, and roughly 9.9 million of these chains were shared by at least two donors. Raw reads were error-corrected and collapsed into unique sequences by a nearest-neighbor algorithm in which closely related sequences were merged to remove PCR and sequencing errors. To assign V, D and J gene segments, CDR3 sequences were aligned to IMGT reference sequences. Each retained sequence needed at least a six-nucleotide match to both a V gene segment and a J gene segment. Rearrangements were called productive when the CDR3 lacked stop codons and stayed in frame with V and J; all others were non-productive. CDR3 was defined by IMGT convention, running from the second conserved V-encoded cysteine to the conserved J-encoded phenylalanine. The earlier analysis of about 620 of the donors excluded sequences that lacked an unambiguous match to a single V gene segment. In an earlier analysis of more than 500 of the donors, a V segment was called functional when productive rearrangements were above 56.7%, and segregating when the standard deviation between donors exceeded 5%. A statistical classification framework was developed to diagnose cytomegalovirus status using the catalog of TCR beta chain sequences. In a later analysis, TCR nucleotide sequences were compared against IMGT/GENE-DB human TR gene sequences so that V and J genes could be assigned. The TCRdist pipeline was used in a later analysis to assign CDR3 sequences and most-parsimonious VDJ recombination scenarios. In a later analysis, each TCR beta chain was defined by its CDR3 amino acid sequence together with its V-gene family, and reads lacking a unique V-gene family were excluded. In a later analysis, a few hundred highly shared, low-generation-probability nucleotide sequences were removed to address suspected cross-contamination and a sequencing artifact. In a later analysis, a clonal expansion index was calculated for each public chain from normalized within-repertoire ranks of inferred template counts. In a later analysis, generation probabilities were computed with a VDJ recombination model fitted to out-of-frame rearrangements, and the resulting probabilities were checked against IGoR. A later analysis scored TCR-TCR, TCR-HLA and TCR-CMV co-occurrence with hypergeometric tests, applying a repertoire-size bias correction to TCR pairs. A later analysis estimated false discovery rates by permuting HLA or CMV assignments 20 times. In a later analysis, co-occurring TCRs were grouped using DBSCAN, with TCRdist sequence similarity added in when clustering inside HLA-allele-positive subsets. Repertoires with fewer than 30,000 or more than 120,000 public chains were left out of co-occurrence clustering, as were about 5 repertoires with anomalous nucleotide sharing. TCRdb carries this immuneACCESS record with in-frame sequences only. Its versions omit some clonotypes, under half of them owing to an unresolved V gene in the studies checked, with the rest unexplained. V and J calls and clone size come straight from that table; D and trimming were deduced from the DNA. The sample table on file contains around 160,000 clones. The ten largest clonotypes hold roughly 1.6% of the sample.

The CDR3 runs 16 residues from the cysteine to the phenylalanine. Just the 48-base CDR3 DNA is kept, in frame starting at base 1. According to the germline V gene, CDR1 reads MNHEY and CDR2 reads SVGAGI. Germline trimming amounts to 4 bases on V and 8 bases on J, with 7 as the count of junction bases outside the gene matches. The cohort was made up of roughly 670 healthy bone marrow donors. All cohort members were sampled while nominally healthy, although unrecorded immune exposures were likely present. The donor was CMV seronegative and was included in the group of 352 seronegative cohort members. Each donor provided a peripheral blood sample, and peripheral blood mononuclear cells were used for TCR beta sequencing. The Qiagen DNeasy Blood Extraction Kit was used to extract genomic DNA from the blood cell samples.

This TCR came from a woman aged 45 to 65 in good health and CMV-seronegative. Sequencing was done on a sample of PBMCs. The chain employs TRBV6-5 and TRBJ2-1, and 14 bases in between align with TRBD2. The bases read TGTGCCAGCAGTTTCCTTCCGGGACTAGCGGGAGATGAGCAGTTCTTC. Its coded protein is CASSFLPGLAGDEQFF.